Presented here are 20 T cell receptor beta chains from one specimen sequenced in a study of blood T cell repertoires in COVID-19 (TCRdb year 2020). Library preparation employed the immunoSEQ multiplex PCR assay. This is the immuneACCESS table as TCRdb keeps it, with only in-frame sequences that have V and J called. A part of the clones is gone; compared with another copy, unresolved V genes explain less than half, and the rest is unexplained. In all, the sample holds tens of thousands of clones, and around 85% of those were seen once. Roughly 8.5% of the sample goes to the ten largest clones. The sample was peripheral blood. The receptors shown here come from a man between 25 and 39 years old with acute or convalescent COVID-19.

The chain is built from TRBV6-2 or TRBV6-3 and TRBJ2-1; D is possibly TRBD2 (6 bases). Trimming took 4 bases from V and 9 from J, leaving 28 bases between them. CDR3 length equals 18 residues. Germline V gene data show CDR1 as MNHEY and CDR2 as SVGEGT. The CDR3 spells CASSFRDLNRRKRSEQFF. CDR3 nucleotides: TGTGCCAGCAGTTTCCGGGACTTAAATCGCCGGAAGCGGAGTGAGCAGTTCTTC.

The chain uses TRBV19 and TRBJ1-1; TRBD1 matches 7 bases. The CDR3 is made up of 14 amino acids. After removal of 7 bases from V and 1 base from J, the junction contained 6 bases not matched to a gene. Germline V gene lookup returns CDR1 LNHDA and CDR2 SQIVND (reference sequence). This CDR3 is CASNRRTGNTEAFF. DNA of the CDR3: TGTGCCAGTAACAGGAGGACAGGGAACACTGAAGCTTTCTTT.

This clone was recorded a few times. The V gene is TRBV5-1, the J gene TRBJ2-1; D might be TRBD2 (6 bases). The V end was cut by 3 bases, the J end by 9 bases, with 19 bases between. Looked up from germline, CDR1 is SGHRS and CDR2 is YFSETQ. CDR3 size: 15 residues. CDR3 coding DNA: TGCGCCAGCAGCTCCTGGGGAGGAGGGGCGGGTGAGCAGTTCTTC. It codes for CASSSWGGGAGEQFF. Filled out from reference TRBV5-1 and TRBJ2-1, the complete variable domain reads KAGVTQTPRYLIKTRGQQVTLSCSPISGHRSVSWYQQTPGQGLQFLFEYFSETQRNKGNFPGRFSGRQFSNSRSEMNVSTLELGDSALYLCASSSWGGGAGEQFFGPGTRLTVL.

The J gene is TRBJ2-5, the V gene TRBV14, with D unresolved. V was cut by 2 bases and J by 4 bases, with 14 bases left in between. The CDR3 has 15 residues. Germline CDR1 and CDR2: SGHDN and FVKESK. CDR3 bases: TGTGCCAGCAGCCAACCCAGTTGGAGCGCAGAGACCCAGTACTTC. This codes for CASSQPSWSAETQYF.

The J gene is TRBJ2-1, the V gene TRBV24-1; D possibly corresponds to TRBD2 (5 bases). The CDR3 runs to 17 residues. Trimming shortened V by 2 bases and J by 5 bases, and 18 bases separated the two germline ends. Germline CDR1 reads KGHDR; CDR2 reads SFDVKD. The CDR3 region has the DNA TGTGCCACCAGTGATTCGGACGTCCTCGGACTTAACAATGAGCAGTTCTTC. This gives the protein CATSDSDVLGLNNEQFF.

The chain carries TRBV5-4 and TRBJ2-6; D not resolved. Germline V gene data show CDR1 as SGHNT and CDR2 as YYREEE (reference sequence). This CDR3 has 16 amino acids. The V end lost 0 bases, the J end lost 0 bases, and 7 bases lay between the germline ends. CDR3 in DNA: TGTGCCAGCAGCTTGGTGTCCGTCTCTGGGGCCAACGTCCTGACTTTC. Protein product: CASSLVSVSGANVLTF.

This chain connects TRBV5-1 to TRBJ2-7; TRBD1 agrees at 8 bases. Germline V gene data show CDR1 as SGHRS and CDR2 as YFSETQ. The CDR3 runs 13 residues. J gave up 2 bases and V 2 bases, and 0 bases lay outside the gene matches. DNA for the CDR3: TGCGCCAGCAGCTTACAGGGGGCCTACGAGCAGTACTTC. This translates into CASSLQGAYEQYF.

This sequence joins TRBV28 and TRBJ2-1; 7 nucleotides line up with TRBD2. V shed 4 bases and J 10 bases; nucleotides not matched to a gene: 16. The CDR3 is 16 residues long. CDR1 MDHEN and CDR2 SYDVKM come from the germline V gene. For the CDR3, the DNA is TGTGCCAGCAGTTCCTTAGGACTAGGCCCGCGAGGGGAGCAGTTCTTC. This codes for CASSSLGLGPRGEQFF. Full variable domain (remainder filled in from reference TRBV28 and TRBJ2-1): DVKVTQSSRYLVKRTGEKVFLECVQDMDHENMFWYRQDPGLGLRLIYFSYDVKMKEKGDIPEGYSVSREKKERFSLILESASTNQTSMYLCASSSLGLGPRGEQFFGPGTRLTVL.

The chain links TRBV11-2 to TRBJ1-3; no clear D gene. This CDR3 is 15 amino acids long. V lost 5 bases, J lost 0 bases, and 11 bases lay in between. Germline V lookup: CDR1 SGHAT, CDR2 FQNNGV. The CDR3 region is CASSRAGNSGNTIYF. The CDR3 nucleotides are TGTGCCAGCAGCCGCGCAGGAAACTCTGGAAACACCATATATTTT.

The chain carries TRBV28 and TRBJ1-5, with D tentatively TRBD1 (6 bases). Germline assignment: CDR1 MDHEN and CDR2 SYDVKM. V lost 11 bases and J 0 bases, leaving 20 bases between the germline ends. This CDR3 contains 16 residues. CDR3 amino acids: CALGGGGPYSNQPQHF. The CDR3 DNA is TGTGCCCTGGGAGGGGGGGGACCCTATAGCAATCAGCCCCAGCATTTT. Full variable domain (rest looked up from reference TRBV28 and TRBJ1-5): DVKVTQSSRYLVKRTGEKVFLECVQDMDHENMFWYRQDPGLGLRLIYFSYDVKMKEKGDIPEGYSVSREKKERFSLILESASTNQTSMYLCALGGGGPYSNQPQHFGDGTRLSIL.

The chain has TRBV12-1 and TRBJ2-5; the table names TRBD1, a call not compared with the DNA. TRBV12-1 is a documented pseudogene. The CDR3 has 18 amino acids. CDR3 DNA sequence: TGTGCCAGCAGCTTTAGCCCCCGGGACAGGGGGTTCCAAGAGACCCAGTACTTC. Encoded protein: CASSFSPRDRGFQETQYF.

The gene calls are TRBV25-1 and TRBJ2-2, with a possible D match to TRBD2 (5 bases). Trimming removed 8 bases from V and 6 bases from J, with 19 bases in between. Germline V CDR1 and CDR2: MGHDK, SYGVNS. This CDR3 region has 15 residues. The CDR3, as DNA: TGTGCCAGCTCCCAAGAGGGTGTCCCGGCCGGGGAGCTGTTTTTT. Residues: CASSQEGVPAGELFF.

CDR3 DNA sequence: TGTGCCAGCACCAGGGATGGAATATCTGGAAACACCATATATTTT. Translating gives CASTRDGISGNTIYF. The chain carries TRBV5-6 and TRBJ1-3; weak D call: TRBD1 (5 bases). The length of the CDR3 is 15 residues. CDR1 SGHDT and CDR2 YYEEEE come from the germline V gene. Deletions cut 6 bases from V and 1 base from J, with 14 bases between.

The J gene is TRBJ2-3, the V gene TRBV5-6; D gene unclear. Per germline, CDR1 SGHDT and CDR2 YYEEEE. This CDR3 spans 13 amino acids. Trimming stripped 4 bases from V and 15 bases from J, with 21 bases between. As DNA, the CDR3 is TGTGCCAGCAGCCATTCTCCCTCAAATCAGGAATATTTT. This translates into CASSHSPSNQEYF.

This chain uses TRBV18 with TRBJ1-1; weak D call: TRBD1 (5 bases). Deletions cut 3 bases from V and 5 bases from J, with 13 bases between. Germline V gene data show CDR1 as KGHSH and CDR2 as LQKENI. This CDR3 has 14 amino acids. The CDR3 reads CASSPRALGTEAFF. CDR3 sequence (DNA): TGTGCCAGCTCACCCAGGGCTTTGGGAACTGAAGCTTTCTTT.

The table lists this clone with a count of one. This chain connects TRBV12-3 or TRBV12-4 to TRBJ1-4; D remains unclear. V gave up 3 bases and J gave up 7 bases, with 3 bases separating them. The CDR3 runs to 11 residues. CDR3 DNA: TGTGCCAGCAGTTTTAGTGAAAAACTGTTTTTT. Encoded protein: CASSFSEKLFF.

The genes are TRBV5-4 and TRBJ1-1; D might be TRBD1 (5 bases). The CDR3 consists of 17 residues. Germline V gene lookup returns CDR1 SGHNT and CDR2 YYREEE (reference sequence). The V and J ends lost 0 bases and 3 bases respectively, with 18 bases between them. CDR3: CASSLDNRGTRDTEAFF. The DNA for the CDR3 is TGTGCCAGCAGCTTGGACAATCGGGGGACGCGTGACACTGAAGCTTTCTTT.

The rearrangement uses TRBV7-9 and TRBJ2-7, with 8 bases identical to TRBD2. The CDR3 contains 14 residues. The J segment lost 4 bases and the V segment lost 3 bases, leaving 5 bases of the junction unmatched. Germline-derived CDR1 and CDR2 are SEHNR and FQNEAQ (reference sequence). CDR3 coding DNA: TGTGCCAGCAGCTTCAGCGGGAGACCTTACGAGCAGTACTTC. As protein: CASSFSGRPYEQYF.

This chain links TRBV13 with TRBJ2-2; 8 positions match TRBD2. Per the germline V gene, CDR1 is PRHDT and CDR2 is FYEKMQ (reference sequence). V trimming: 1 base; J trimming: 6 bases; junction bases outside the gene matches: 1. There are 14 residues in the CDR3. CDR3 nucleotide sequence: TGTGCCAGCAGCTTAGCGGGAGGGCCCGGGGAGCTGTTTTTT. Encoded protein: CASSLAGGPGELFF. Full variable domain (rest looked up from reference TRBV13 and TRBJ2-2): AAGVIQSPRHLIKEKRETATLKCYPIPRHDTVYWYQQGPGQDPQFLISFYEKMQSDKGSIPDRFSAQQFSDYHSELNMSSLELGDSALYFCASSLAGGPGELFFGEGSRLTVL.

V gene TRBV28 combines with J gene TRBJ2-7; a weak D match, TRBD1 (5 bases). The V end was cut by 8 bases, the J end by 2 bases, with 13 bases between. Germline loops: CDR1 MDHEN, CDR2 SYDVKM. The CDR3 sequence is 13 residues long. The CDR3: CASGLTDPYEQYF. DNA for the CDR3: TGTGCCAGCGGCCTGACAGACCCCTACGAGCAGTACTTC.